One sample yielded the 11 T cell receptor beta chains listed below, sequenced in a study of shared clonotypes between healthy human individuals. Naive CD8 cells lacked CD45RO and underwent positive selection for CCR7, leaving out terminally differentiated effector memory CD45RA+ cells. Assay used: immunoSEQ multiplex PCR; TCRdb lists only in-frame clones, some missing. The data show millions of clones, with around 93% seen just once and 1.5% to 2% held by the top ten. The sample consisted of naive CD8+ T cells from PBMCs. The origin of the receptors is a man between 18 and 29 years old in good health. Some clones in this sample may be carry-over from other donors' samples.

To note about this clone: The sample contains more than one DNA sequence encoding this CDR3. The chain has TRBV27 and TRBJ2-1; D gene unclear. The germline CDR1 and CDR2 sequences are MNHEY and SMNVEV (reference sequence). With 1 base removed from V and 7 bases from J, the gap between germline ends came to 8 bases. The CDR3 is 13 residues long. The CDR3 is CASSLLAGNEQFF. CDR3 sequence (DNA): TGTGCCAGCAGTTTATTAGCCGGGAATGAGCAGTTCTTC.

For this clone: The sample has other DNA sequences that encode this CDR3 too. V usage is TRBV6-1 and J usage is TRBJ2-7; either TRBD1 or TRBD2 may supply D (5 bases each). From germline, CDR1 is MNHNS and CDR2 SASEGT. V lost 6 bases and J 0 bases, leaving 9 bases between the germline ends. This CDR3 spans 13 amino acids. CDR3 sequence reads: CASRRDGSYEQYF. The CDR3 DNA reads TGTGCCAGCAGAAGGGACGGCTCCTACGAGCAGTACTTC.

The chain combines TRBV19 with TRBJ1-5; maybe TRBD1 (5 bases). Trimming took off 3 bases at V and 3 bases at J, with 15 bases between the two ends. Germline V gene sequence: CDR1 LNHDA, CDR2 SQIVND (reference sequence). The CDR3 is made up of 16 amino acids. The CDR3 reads CASSIGRGNINQPQHF. In DNA form, the CDR3 reads TGTGCCAGTAGTATCGGGCGGGGGAATATCAATCAGCCCCAGCATTTT.

Worth noting for this clone: This sample includes further DNA sequences coding for the same CDR3. The chain combines TRBV9 with TRBJ1-1, with 8 bases fitting TRBD1. Per germline, CDR1 SGDLS and CDR2 YYNGEE. With V trimmed by 0 bases and J by 2 bases, 6 bases remained unmatched. The CDR3 is 16 residues long. CDR3 DNA sequence: TGTGCCAGCAGCGTAGGGGGGACAGGAGTAAACACTGAAGCTTTCTTT. This sequence encodes CASSVGGTGVNTEAFF.

This clone was observed a single time. The V gene is TRBV15, the J gene TRBJ1-2, with D tentatively TRBD1 (6 bases). Germline CDR1 LNHNV, CDR2 YYDKDF (reference sequence). The CDR3 covers 16 residues. V was pared by 0 bases and J by 9 bases, with 20 bases between. CDR3 bases: TGTGCCACCAGCAGAGATAGATCGGGGGGGCTCGAATGCTACACCTTC. Protein sequence: CATSRDRSGGLECYTF.

The chain couples TRBV11-1 to TRBJ2-7; 14 bases align to TRBD2. The CDR3 is made up of 16 amino acids. Germline trimming cut 5 bases from V and 1 base from J; bases unmatched to any gene: 4. Per the germline V gene, CDR1 is SGHAT and CDR2 is FQDESV (reference sequence). Here the CDR3 reads CASSHGTSGRSYEQYF. DNA for the CDR3: TGTGCCAGCAGCCACGGGACTAGCGGGAGATCCTACGAGCAGTACTTC.

The chain is built from TRBV7-9 and TRBJ1-1; D is uncertain. The CDR3 sequence is 12 residues long. V was clipped by 5 bases and J by 7 bases, with 11 bases between them. Germline values: CDR1 SEHNR, CDR2 FQNEAQ (reference sequence). This CDR3 reads CASSLGPNEAFF. CDR3 DNA sequence: TGTGCCAGCAGCCTCGGACCCAATGAAGCTTTCTTT.

In the case of this clone: The sample holds other DNA sequences that translate to the same CDR3. J is TRBJ1-1 and V is TRBV19; D remains unclear. Germline V CDR1 and CDR2: LNHDA, SQIVND (reference sequence). Trimming removed 5 bases from V and 1 base from J, with 5 bases in between. The CDR3 extends over 12 amino acids. The CDR3 DNA reads TGTGCCAGTAGTCTACAGAACACTGAAGCTTTCTTT. It specifies CASSLQNTEAFF.

The chain combines TRBV19 with TRBJ2-1, with TRBD2 as a possible D gene (6 bases). The CDR3 loop spans 15 amino acids. V was shortened by 2 bases and J by 14 bases, with 22 bases between the two germline ends. Germline CDR1 LNHDA, CDR2 SQIVND (reference sequence). CDR3 region: CASSISPGLMEGKFF. In nucleotides, the CDR3 is TGTGCCAGTAGTATATCCCCCGGGCTCATGGAGGGGAAGTTCTTC.

The chain carries TRBV19 and TRBJ2-1; 10 positions match TRBD2. Germline V gene lookup returns CDR1 LNHDA and CDR2 SQIVND (reference sequence). The CDR3 has 16 residues. V lost 5 bases and J lost 5; bases outside the gene matches: 9. CDR3 in amino acids: CASSSPRTSGHNEQFF. CDR3 nucleotide sequence: TGTGCCAGTAGTTCCCCTAGGACTAGCGGTCACAATGAGCAGTTCTTC.

This clone was observed a handful of times. V and J are TRBV19 and TRBJ2-2; D could derive from TRBD1 or TRBD2 (5 bases each). CDR3 length: 15 amino acids. Germline CDR1 is LNHDA and CDR2 is SQIVND (reference sequence). V was cut by 5 bases and J by 8 bases, with 18 bases left in between. This CDR3 reads CASSSGTSFTGELFF. The CDR3 nucleotides are TGTGCCAGTAGTTCTGGGACCTCATTCACGGGGGAGCTGTTTTTT.